This T cell receptor (beta chain) emerged from a study of cytomegalovirus exposure and HLA in healthy donors. The V gene's germline CDR1 is LNHDA and CDR2 SQIVND (reference sequence). The CDR3 covers 15 residues. V was shortened by 2 bases and J by 7 bases, with 15 bases between the two germline ends. Note on this clone: The antigen remains undetermined.

PCR employed 60 Vbeta and 13 Jbeta primers. Sequencing used immunoSEQ multiplex PCR; TCRdb keeps in-frame clones, though not all of them. The table has approximately 100,000 clones, under 80% seen once. Study findings and constraints: It was confirmed in vitro that a few of the CMV-associated chains were specific for CMV antigens. In a later analysis, most CMV-associated TCR beta chains appeared HLA-restricted. Using the classifier, cytomegalovirus status was reportedly diagnosed with high specificity and sensitivity.

This receptor was taken from a woman aged 50 to 60 in good health and CMV-seropositive. Sequencing used PBMCs. V usage is TRBV19 and J usage is TRBJ2-1, with D perhaps matching TRBD2 (6 bases). CDR3 sequence reads: CASSIKGGAGNEQFF. The CDR3 nucleotides are TGTGCCAGTAGTATAAAGGGCGGGGCAGGGAATGAGCAGTTCTTC.